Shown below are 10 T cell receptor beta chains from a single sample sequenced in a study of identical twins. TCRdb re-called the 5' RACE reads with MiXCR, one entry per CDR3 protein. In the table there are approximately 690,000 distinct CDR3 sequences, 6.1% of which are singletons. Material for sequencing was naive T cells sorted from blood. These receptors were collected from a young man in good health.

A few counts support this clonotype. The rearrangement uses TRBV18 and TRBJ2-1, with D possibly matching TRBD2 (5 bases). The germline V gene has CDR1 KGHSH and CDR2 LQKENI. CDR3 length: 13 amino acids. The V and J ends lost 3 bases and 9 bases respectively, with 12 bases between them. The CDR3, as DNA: TGTGCCAGCTCACCGAAGAAAGCGGTTGAGCAGTTCTTC. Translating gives CASSPKKAVEQFF.

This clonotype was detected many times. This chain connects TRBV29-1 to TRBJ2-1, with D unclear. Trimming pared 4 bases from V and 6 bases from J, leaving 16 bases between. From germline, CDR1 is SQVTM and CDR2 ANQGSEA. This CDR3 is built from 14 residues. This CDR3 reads CSVATLDRTNEQFF. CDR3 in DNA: TGCAGCGTTGCTACCTTGGACCGAACCAATGAGCAGTTCTTC.

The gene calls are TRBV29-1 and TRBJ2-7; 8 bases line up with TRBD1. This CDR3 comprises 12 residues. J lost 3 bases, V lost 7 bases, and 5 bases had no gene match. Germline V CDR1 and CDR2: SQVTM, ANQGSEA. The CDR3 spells CSAGGSNYEQYF. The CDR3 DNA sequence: TGCAGCGCAGGGGGCAGCAACTACGAGCAGTACTTC.

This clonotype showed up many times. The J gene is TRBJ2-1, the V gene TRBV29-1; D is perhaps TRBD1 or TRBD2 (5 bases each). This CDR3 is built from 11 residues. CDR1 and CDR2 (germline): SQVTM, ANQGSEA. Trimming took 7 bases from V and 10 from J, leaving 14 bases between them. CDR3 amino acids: CSAPGALEQFF. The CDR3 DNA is TGCAGCGCTCCCGGGGCCCTAGAGCAGTTCTTC.

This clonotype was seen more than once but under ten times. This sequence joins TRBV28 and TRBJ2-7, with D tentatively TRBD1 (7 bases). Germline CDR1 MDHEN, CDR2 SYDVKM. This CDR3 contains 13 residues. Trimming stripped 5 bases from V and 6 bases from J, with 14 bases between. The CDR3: CASSQGTAGEQYF. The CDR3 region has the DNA TGTGCCAGCAGTCAAGGGACAGCGGGCGAGCAGTACTTC.

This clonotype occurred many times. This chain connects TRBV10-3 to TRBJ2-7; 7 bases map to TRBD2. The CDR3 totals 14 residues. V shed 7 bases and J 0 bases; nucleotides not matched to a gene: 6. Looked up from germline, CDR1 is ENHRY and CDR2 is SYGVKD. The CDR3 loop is CAITRTRHSYEQYF. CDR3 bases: TGTGCCATCACCCGGACTAGACACTCCTACGAGCAGTACTTC.

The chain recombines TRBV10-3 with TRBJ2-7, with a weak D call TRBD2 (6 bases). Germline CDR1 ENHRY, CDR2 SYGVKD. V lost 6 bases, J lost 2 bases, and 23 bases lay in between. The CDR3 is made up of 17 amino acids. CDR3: CAISVGTDPRAAYEQYF. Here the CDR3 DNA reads TGTGCCATCAGCGTAGGGACTGATCCCCGAGCGGCCTACGAGCAGTACTTC.

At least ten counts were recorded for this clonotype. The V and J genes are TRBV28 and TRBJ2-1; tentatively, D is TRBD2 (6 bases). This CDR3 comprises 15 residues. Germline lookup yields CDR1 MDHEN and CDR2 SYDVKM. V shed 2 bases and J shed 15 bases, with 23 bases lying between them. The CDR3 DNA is TGTGCCAGCAGTTTAGGCCGTGTAGCGGTCCCAAGCAGGTTCTTC. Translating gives CASSLGRVAVPSRFF.

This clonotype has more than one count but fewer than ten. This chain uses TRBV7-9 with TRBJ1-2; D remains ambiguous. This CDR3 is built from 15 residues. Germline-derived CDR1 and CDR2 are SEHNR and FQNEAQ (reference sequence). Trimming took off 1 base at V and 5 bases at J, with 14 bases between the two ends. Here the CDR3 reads CASSLGTRDTYGYTF. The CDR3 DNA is TGTGCCAGCAGCTTAGGGACGAGGGATACTTATGGCTACACCTTC.

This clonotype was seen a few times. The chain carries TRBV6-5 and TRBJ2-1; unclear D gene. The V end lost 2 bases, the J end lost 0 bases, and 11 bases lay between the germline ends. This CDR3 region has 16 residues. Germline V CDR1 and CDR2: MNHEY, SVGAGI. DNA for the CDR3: TGTGCCAGCAGTTACGCGTCGGCAGGCTCCTACAATGAGCAGTTCTTC. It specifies CASSYASAGSYNEQFF.